This T cell receptor (beta chain) stems from a study of control samples from healthy donors and cancer patients. The table came from immunoSEQ multiplex PCR; TCRdb's copy has only in-frame clones and leaves some out. The profile shows around 30,000 clones, roughly 92% of them singletons. The CDR3 extends over 14 amino acids. Germline assignment: CDR1 LNHDA and CDR2 SQIVND (reference sequence). V lost 6 bases and J lost 0, with 6 bases in between. This chain connects TRBV19 to TRBJ2-6; D is unclear. Material: PBMCs. The clonotype was recovered from a man aged 35 to 55 with colorectal cancer. In DNA form, the CDR3 reads TGTGCCAGTAGGTGGGTCTCTGGGGCCAACGTCCTGACTTTC. Translation gives CASRWVSGANVLTF.